This T cell receptor (beta chain) was sequenced in a study of blood T cell repertoires in COVID-19. Overall study context: There were acute and convalescent COVID-19 samples, and they came from the United States, Italy and Spain.

Generated by immunoSEQ multiplex PCR, the TCRdb table keeps only in-frame clones and is missing some. The table records about 180,000 clones, 82% of them present only once. Trimming stripped 1 base from V and 7 bases from J, with 14 bases between. Germline values: CDR1 SGHTA, CDR2 FQGNSA. This CDR3 spans 15 amino acids. This receptor was taken from a woman in her sixties or seventies with acute or convalescent COVID-19. Sample: peripheral blood. The V and J genes are TRBV7-2 and TRBJ1-5, with D tentatively TRBD1 (5 bases). In DNA form, the CDR3 reads TGTGCCAGCAGCTTAGAAGCAGGGCCCGGGCAGCCCCAGCATTTT. This translates into CASSLEAGPGQPQHF. Full variable domain (outside the CDR3, taken from reference TRBV7-2 and TRBJ1-5): GAGVSQSPSNKVTEKGKDVELRCDPISGHTALYWYRQSLGQGLEFLIYFQGNSAPDKSGLPSDRFSAERTGGSVSTLTIQRTQQEDSAVYLCASSLEAGPGQPQHFGDGTRLSIL.